This T cell receptor beta chain originates from a study of patients and donors after allogeneic stem cell transplantation. This clonotype turned up a few times. The CDR3 totals 13 residues. V gave up 5 bases and J gave up 2 bases, with 10 bases separating them. TCRdb redid the calling of the RT-PCR reads with MiXCR, one entry per CDR3 protein. Of hundreds of thousands of distinct CDR3 sequences detected, around 16% appear once; the ten largest clones hold over 6%. The rearrangement uses TRBV12-3 or TRBV12-4 and TRBJ2-7; D call uncertain. The sequence derives from a human donor who was either an allogeneic HSCT recipient or a stem cell or donor lymphocyte infusion donor (not recorded which). It is not recorded whose cells these are; they may come from a transplant donor. The sequenced material came from blood, either unsorted or a sorted T cell fraction (not recorded which). CDR3 sequence: CASSPSAPYEQYF. The CDR3 DNA is TGTGCCAGCAGTCCGTCCGCGCCCTACGAGCAGTACTTC.